A single T cell receptor (beta chain) is shown here with its context. Authors' processing steps: Amplification of reference gene primers provided the estimated nucleated cell counts. The protocol was immunoSEQ multiplex PCR, while the TCRdb copy is restricted to in-frame clones and leaves out a portion. That table gives V, J and clone size, and the DNA gave D and trimming. The data hold about 100,000 clones, with more than 65% observed a single time. This specimen belongs to a study of blood T cell repertoires in COVID-19. Background on the study: Spain, Italy and the United States supplied samples that represented acute and convalescent COVID-19.

Germline-derived CDR1 and CDR2 are MGHDK and SYGVNS. CDR3 length equals 16 residues. V lost 3 bases to trimming and J lost 8 bases; unmatched junction nucleotides: 12. This TCR was recovered from a man between 65 and 85 years old with active or convalescent COVID-19. This chain links TRBV25-1 with TRBJ1-4; 7 bases are shared with TRBD1. The sample taken for sequencing was peripheral blood. CDR3 sequence reads: CASSDWDRPMEEKLFF. In DNA form, the CDR3 reads TGTGCCAGCAGTGATTGGGACAGACCTATGGAGGAAAAACTGTTTTTT.